The 21 T cell receptor beta chains listed next were all sequenced from one sample in a study of blood T cell repertoires in COVID-19. Produced via immunoSEQ multiplex PCR; TCRdb's table is partial and in-frame only. The table lists some 200,000 clones, over 75% of them singletons, with about a tenth in the top ten. Sequences were obtained from PBMCs or T cells enriched from blood (not recorded which). Source of these receptors: a middle-aged man who had recovered from COVID-19.

This sequence joins TRBV7-2 and TRBJ2-3, with D maybe TRBD2 (6 bases). The CDR3 runs to 19 residues. Trimming stripped 4 bases from V and 0 bases from J, with 23 bases between. Germline lookup yields CDR1 SGHTA and CDR2 FQGNSA. CDR3: CASSSPRMGGGGSTDTQYF. In DNA, the CDR3 is TGTGCCAGCAGCTCACCTAGAATGGGGGGTGGCGGTAGCACAGATACGCAGTATTTT.

The J gene is TRBJ2-7, the V gene TRBV25-1, with 8 nucleotides matching TRBD2. Looked up from germline, CDR1 is MGHDK and CDR2 is SYGVNS. V was pared by 1 base and J by 1 base, with 6 bases of the junction left unmatched. The CDR3 loop spans 16 amino acids. CDR3 coding DNA: TGTGCCAGCAGTGAATGGGGAGCGGGGGCGTCCTACGAGCAGTACTTC. Protein product: CASSEWGAGASYEQYF.

The chain recombines TRBV5-5 with TRBJ2-3; possible D gene TRBD1, 6 bases. V was clipped by 2 bases and J by 0 bases, with 16 bases between them. The V gene's germline CDR1 is SGHKS and CDR2 YYEKEE (reference sequence). The CDR3 is made up of 17 amino acids. The CDR3: CASSFRGPGASTDTQYF. CDR3 nucleotides: TGTGCCAGCAGCTTTCGGGGCCCAGGGGCGAGCACAGATACGCAGTATTTT.

CDR3 protein: CASSPPRVNTEAFF. As DNA, the CDR3 is TGTGCCAGCAGCCCCCCCCGGGTTAACACTGAAGCTTTCTTT. The V and J genes are TRBV7-2 and TRBJ1-1; D unclear. Germline assignment: CDR1 SGHTA and CDR2 FQGNSA. Trimming pared 5 bases from V and 2 bases from J, leaving 12 bases between. The CDR3 loop spans 14 amino acids.

The chain is built from TRBV6-5 and TRBJ1-1; D is possibly TRBD1 (5 bases). The CDR3 length is 14 residues. Germline V gene lookup returns CDR1 MNHEY and CDR2 SVGAGI. V lost 7 bases and J lost 1, with 13 bases in between. CDR3 coding DNA: TGTGCCAGCACGAGGGGACTCACGAACACTGAAGCTTTCTTT. Translating gives CASTRGLTNTEAFF.

The V call is TRBV5-4, the J call TRBJ2-1; tentatively, D is TRBD2 (6 bases). Per germline, CDR1 SGHNT and CDR2 YYREEE (reference sequence). Between the trimmed V and J ends, which lost 2 bases and 8 bases, there was a span of 11 bases. CDR3 length: 13 residues. CDR3: CASSFQGGDEQFF. The CDR3 nucleotides are TGTGCCAGCAGCTTCCAGGGCGGGGATGAGCAGTTCTTC.

Note on this clone: At one end the junction does not follow the germline gene, possibly because of a read error. The chain employs TRBV7-2 and TRBJ2-1, with 7 bases fitting TRBD2. This CDR3 has 12 residues. Germline values: CDR1 SGHTA, CDR2 FQGNSA. CDR3 region: CASSDPGTKALF. The CDR3 coding sequence is TGTGCCAGCAGCGATCCCGGGACTAAGGCGCTCTTC.

The chain couples TRBV6-1 to TRBJ2-2, with 9 bases matching TRBD2. Germline V gene data show CDR1 as MNHNS and CDR2 as SASEGT. The ends lost 4 bases at V and 2 bases at J; junction bases unmatched: 5. The CDR3 has 16 amino acids. Here the CDR3 DNA reads TGTGCCAGCAGTGGGCGGACTAGCGCTAACACCGGGGAGCTGTTTTTT. Translation: CASSGRTSANTGELFF.

The rearrangement links TRBV11-2 to TRBJ2-7; 10 bases are a match to TRBD1. Germline V CDR1 and CDR2: SGHAT, FQNNGV. The V gene end was trimmed by 4 bases and the J gene end by 2 bases; junction bases not matched to a gene: 8. The CDR3 covers 16 residues. CDR3 nucleotides: TGTGCCAGCAGCTGGTCTCCGGGACAGGGGACCTACGAGCAGTACTTC. This gives the protein CASSWSPGQGTYEQYF.

The V call is TRBV11-2, the J call TRBJ2-1; TRBD1 matches at 8 bases. This CDR3 region has 15 residues. J gave up 1 base and V 5 bases, and 4 bases lay outside the gene matches. Germline V CDR1 and CDR2: SGHAT, FQNNGV. The CDR3 loop reads CASSTTGGSYNEQFF. DNA of the CDR3: TGTGCCAGCAGCACTACAGGGGGGTCCTACAATGAGCAGTTCTTC.

This clone has a handful of counts. The chain links TRBV5-1 to TRBJ2-1, with D possibly TRBD2 on 5 matching bases. Trimming removed 6 bases at V and 6 bases at J, with 16 bases between. Per germline, CDR1 SGHRS and CDR2 YFSETQ. The CDR3 spans 14 residues. The CDR3 DNA reads as TGCGCCAGCACCCAGGACTCCACGGGCAATGAGCAGTTCTTC. Translation gives CASTQDSTGNEQFF.

The rearrangement joins TRBV7-9 to TRBJ1-1; TRBD1 aligns across 8 bases. This CDR3 spans 15 amino acids. Germline trimming cut 2 bases from V and 7 bases from J; bases unmatched to any gene: 9. Germline lookup yields CDR1 SEHNR and CDR2 FQNEAQ (reference sequence). The CDR3 bases are TGTGCCAGCAGCTTACCCACACCGGGACAGGATGAAGCTTTCTTT. Translating it yields CASSLPTPGQDEAFF.

The gene calls are TRBV19 and TRBJ1-1, with 7 bases that match TRBD1. This CDR3 is built from 15 residues. V gave up 6 bases and J gave up 1 base; unmatched junction bases: 8. Germline values: CDR1 LNHDA, CDR2 SQIVND (reference sequence). The CDR3 nucleotides read TGTGCCAGTAGCCAAAGGGGGCTCGGGAACACTGAAGCTTTCTTT. It is translated as CASSQRGLGNTEAFF.

The V gene is TRBV7-2, the J gene TRBJ1-5; D is undetermined. With 6 bases removed from V and 4 bases from J, the gap between germline ends came to 13 bases. The CDR3 has 14 residues. Germline assignment: CDR1 SGHTA and CDR2 FQGNSA. The CDR3 DNA sequence: TGTGCCAGCAGTCGGACTGGTTGGAATCAGCCCCAGCATTTT. Translation gives CASSRTGWNQPQHF.

This rearrangement joins TRBV29-1 to TRBJ1-2; 7 bases are shared with TRBD1. This CDR3 has 13 amino acids. With V trimmed by 8 bases and J by 7 bases, 13 bases remained unmatched. Germline V gene data show CDR1 as SQVTM and CDR2 as ANQGSEA. The chain's CDR3 is CSSVGQFGGGYTF. CDR3 DNA sequence: TGCAGCTCGGTGGGACAGTTCGGGGGTGGCTACACCTTC.

The chain couples TRBV20-1 to TRBJ2-3; TRBD2 is a possible D gene (6 bases). There are 16 residues in the CDR3. V lost 3 bases and J 3 bases, leaving 19 bases between the germline ends. The germline gives CDR1 DFQATT, CDR2 SNEGSKA (reference sequence). CDR3 nucleotides: TGCAGTGCTAGTCGAGCGGGCAATCCTATAACAGATACGCAGTATTTT. Translated: CSASRAGNPITDTQYF.

This clone came up a few times. DNA for the CDR3: TGTGCCAGCAGCCTCGGACTAGCGTACCAAGAGACCCAGTACTTC. This sequence encodes CASSLGLAYQETQYF. J is TRBJ2-5 and V is TRBV5-5; TRBD2 matches 9 bases. The V gene's germline CDR1 is SGHKS and CDR2 YYEKEE (reference sequence). The CDR3 sequence is 15 residues long. J was trimmed by 0 bases and V by 4 bases; bases with no gene match: 4.

The chain combines TRBV18 with TRBJ2-1; 10 bases fit TRBD1. The CDR3 is 17 residues long. Germline assignment: CDR1 KGHSH and CDR2 LQKENI. With 3 bases clipped from V and 4 bases from J, the junction kept 9 bases outside the gene matches. The CDR3 reads CASSPGQGTPMYNEQFF. The CDR3 bases are TGTGCCAGCTCACCGGGACAGGGGACCCCCATGTACAATGAGCAGTTCTTC.

The V call is TRBV6-1, the J call TRBJ2-1; 8 bases align to TRBD2. V was clipped by 2 bases and J by 2 bases; unmatched bases: 8. Looked up from germline, CDR1 is MNHNS and CDR2 is SASEGT. The CDR3 consists of 17 residues. The CDR3 spells CASSERGLAGPYNEQFF. The CDR3 DNA reads TGTGCCAGCAGTGAACGCGGCCTAGCGGGCCCCTACAATGAGCAGTTCTTC.

The CDR3 DNA is TGCGCCAGCAGAGGACAGCCTATCCGCCTATCGAACACTGAAGCTTTCTTT. Translated: CASRGQPIRLSNTEAFF. This chain connects TRBV5-1 to TRBJ1-1; the D gene is possibly TRBD1 (6 bases). This CDR3 contains 17 residues. V shed 5 bases and J shed 1 base, with 21 bases lying between them. Germline lookup yields CDR1 SGHRS and CDR2 YFSETQ.

The CDR3 reads CASTAGQENTEAFF. The CDR3 DNA is TGTGCCAGCACCGCTGGACAGGAAAACACTGAAGCTTTCTTT. The chain links TRBV5-4 to TRBJ1-1; 7 nucleotides match TRBD1. The germline CDR1 and CDR2 sequences are SGHNT and YYREEE (reference sequence). V lost 6 bases, J lost 2 bases, and 7 bases stayed unmatched. CDR3 length equals 14 residues.